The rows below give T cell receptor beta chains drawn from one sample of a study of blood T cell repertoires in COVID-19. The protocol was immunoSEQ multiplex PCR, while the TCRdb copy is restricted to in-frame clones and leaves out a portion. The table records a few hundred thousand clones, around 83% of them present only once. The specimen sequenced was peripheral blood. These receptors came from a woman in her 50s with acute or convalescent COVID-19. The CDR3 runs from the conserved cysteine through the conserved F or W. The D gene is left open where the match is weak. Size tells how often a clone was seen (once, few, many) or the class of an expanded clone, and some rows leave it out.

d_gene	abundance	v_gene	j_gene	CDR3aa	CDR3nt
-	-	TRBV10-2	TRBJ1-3	CASSITGTMRGNTIYF	TGCGCCAGCAGTATTACTGGGACTATGAGGGGAAACACCATATATTTT
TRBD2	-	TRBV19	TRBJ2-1	CASSLGGRQFF	TGTGCCAGTAGCTTGGGGGGGAGGCAGTTCTTC
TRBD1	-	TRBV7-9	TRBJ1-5	CASSRTGGNQPQHF	TGTGCCAGCAGCCGGACAGGGGGCAATCAGCCCCAGCATTTT
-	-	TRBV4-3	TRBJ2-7	CASSQGAMDTHEQYF	TGCGCCAGCAGCCAAGGGGCTATGGACACTCACGAGCAGTACTTC
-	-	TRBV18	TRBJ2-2	CASSPQSQQNTGELFF	TGTGCCAGCTCACCTCAATCCCAACAGAACACCGGGGAGCTGTTTTTT
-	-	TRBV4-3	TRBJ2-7	CASSPRDRGGYEQYF	TGCGCCAGCAGCCCAAGAGATAGGGGAGGATACGAGCAGTACTTC
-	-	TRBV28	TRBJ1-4	CASSSGQLEKLFF	TGTGCCAGCAGTTCAGGACAGCTTGAAAAACTGTTTTTT
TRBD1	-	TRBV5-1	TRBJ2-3	CASSPIGQGTDTQYF	TGCGCCAGCAGCCCGATCGGACAGGGGACCGATACGCAGTATTTT
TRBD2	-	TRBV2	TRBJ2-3	CASSESTLAVADTQYF	TGTGCCAGCAGTGAATCGACACTAGCGGTCGCAGATACGCAGTATTTT
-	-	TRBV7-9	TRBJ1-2	CASSLARDYTF	TGTGCCAGCAGCTTAGCGAGGGACTACACCTTC
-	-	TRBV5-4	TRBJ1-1	CASSLAQGLNTEAFF	TGTGCCAGCAGCTTGGCCCAGGGTTTGAACACTGAAGCTTTCTTT
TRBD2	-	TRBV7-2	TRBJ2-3	CASSIDRFGRGSENTQYF	TGTGCCAGCAGCATAGATAGGTTCGGGCGGGGGTCGGAGAATACGCAGTATTTT
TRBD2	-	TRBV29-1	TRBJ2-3	CSVGGTSGGADTQYF	TGCAGCGTTGGAGGGACTAGCGGGGGGGCAGATACGCAGTATTTT
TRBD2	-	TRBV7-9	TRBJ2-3	CASSSPSGSGADTQYF	TGTGCCAGCAGCTCCCCTAGCGGGAGTGGGGCAGATACGCAGTATTTT
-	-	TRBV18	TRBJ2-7	CASSPLSWAQFRREQYF	TGTGCCAGCTCACCCTTAAGCTGGGCCCAATTCCGTAGGGAGCAGTACTTC
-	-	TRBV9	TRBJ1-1	CASSEGPNTEAFF	TGTGCCAGCAGCGAGGGGCCGAACACTGAAGCTTTCTTT
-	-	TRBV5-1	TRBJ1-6	CASSLVDYNSPLHF	TGCGCCAGCAGCTTGGTAGATTATAATTCACCCCTCCACTTT
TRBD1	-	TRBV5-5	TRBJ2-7	CASSFGDSSLYEQYF	TGTGCCAGCAGCTTTGGGGACAGCTCTTTGTACGAGCAGTACTTC
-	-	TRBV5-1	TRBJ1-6	CASSLESFPPLHF	TGCGCCAGCAGCTTGGAATCGTTCCCACCCCTCCACTTT
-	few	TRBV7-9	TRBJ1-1	CASSLGRTPTEAFF	TGTGCCAGCAGCTTAGGTAGGACTCCCACTGAAGCTTTCTTT
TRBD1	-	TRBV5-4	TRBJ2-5	CASSWTGGQETQYF	TGTGCCAGCAGCTGGACAGGGGGTCAAGAGACCCAGTACTTC
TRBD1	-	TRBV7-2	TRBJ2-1	CASSLSRTGVNEQFF	TGTGCCAGCAGCTTAAGCCGGACAGGGGTCAATGAGCAGTTCTTC
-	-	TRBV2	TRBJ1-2	CASSEEGIYGYTF	TGTGCCAGCAGTGAAGAGGGGATCTATGGCTACACCTTC
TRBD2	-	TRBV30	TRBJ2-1	CAWRVAGGNEQFF	TGTGCCTGGAGGGTAGCGGGGGGAAATGAGCAGTTCTTC
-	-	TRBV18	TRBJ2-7	CASSPQQGYEQYF	TGTGCCAGCTCACCACAACAGGGCTACGAGCAGTACTTC
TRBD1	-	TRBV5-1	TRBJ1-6	CASSPGQGHNSPLHF	TGCGCCAGCAGCCCGGGACAGGGTCATAATTCACCCCTCCACTTT
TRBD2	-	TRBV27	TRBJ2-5	CASSGFAAGGLETQYF	TGTGCCAGCAGTGGGTTCGCAGCGGGAGGGTTGGAGACCCAGTACTTC